Shown below are 6 T cell receptor beta chains from a single sample sequenced in a study of blood T cell repertoires in COVID-19. Produced via immunoSEQ multiplex PCR; TCRdb's table is partial and in-frame only. The data contain roughly 110,000 clones, around four fifths of them seen just once; the ten biggest clones take up 0.83%. Sequenced: peripheral blood. The receptors derive from a woman aged 70-85 years with acute or convalescent COVID-19.

DNA of the CDR3: TGTGCCAGTAGTATCCAGTTCACTAATGAAAAACTGTTTTTT. Translated: CASSIQFTNEKLFF. V usage is TRBV19 and J usage is TRBJ1-4; D remains unclear. Germline CDR1 reads LNHDA; CDR2 reads SQIVND (reference sequence). The CDR3 consists of 14 residues. V shed 3 bases and J shed 2 bases, with 7 bases lying between them. Complete variable domain (other parts from reference TRBV19 and TRBJ1-4): DGGITQSPKYLFRKEGQNVTLSCEQNLNHDAMYWYRQDPGQGLRLIYYSQIVNDFQKGDIAEGYSVSREKKESFPLTVTSAQKNPTAFYLCASSIQFTNEKLFFGSGTQLSVL.

V usage is TRBV29-1 and J usage is TRBJ2-7; 10 bases match TRBD1. The germline gives CDR1 SQVTM, CDR2 ANQGSEA. The CDR3 is made up of 13 amino acids. J was trimmed by 3 bases and V by 7 bases; bases with no gene match: 6. CDR3 amino acids: CSAARTGGYEQYF. The CDR3 nucleotides read TGCAGCGCTGCCCGGACAGGGGGCTACGAGCAGTACTTC.

The count of this clone is one. The CDR3 sequence is CASSLSQGIGYTF. The CDR3 bases are TGTGCCAGCAGCTTGTCACAGGGAATTGGCTACACCTTC. The V call is TRBV7-2, the J call TRBJ1-2, with D possibly TRBD1 on 6 matching bases. CDR3 length equals 13 residues. V lost 3 bases to trimming and J lost 7 bases, with 12 bases between them. Germline V gene lookup returns CDR1 SGHTA and CDR2 FQGNSA.

The chain employs TRBV6-2 or TRBV6-3 and TRBJ2-5; D is unresolved. The CDR3 is 12 residues long. The V end lost 5 bases, the J end lost 5 bases, and 9 bases lay between the germline ends. Germline assignment: CDR1 MNHEY and CDR2 SVGEGT. CDR3 nucleotide sequence: TGTGCCAGCAGTCTCAACCGGGAGACCCAGTACTTC. Protein sequence: CASSLNRETQYF.

The V gene is TRBV5-4, the J gene TRBJ1-5, with 7 bases matching TRBD1. The germline gives CDR1 SGHNT, CDR2 YYREEE (reference sequence). The CDR3 length is 14 residues. J lost 4 bases, V lost 0 bases, and 1 base had no gene match. The CDR3 sequence: CASSLGTGNQPQHF. The CDR3 DNA reads as TGTGCCAGCAGCTTGGGGACAGGAAATCAGCCCCAGCATTTT.

This chain joins TRBV19 and TRBJ1-1; D is perhaps TRBD1 (5 bases). This CDR3 region has 13 residues. The V end was cut by 8 bases, the J end by 1 base, with 11 bases between. Germline CDR1 is LNHDA and CDR2 is SQIVND (reference sequence). The CDR3 is CASALGANTEAFF. The CDR3 DNA is TGTGCCAGTGCCCTTGGGGCGAACACTGAAGCTTTCTTT. The full variable domain, completed using reference TRBV19 and TRBJ1-1, is DGGITQSPKYLFRKEGQNVTLSCEQNLNHDAMYWYRQDPGQGLRLIYYSQIVNDFQKGDIAEGYSVSREKKESFPLTVTSAQKNPTAFYLCASALGANTEAFFGQGTRLTVV.